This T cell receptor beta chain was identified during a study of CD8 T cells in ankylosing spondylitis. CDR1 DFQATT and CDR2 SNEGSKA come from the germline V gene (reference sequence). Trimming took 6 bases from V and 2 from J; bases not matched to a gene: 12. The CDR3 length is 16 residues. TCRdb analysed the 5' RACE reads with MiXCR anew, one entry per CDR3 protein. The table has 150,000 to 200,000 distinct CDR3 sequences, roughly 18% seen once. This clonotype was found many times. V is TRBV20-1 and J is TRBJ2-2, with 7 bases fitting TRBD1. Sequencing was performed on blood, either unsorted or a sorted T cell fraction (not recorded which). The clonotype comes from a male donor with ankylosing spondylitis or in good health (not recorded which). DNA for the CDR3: TGCAGTGCCACCAATTGGGCAGGGGGTAACACCGGGGAGCTGTTTTTT. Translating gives CSATNWAGGNTGELFF.